This T cell receptor beta chain was captured in a study of T cells after yellow fever vaccination. Looking at the study overall: Fractions containing few cells were prepared with SMART-Seq v4 Ultra Low Input.

Germline V gene lookup returns CDR1 SGHRS and CDR2 YFSETQ. V lost 4 bases, J lost 12 bases, and 23 bases lay in between. The CDR3 length is 15 residues. Study findings and constraints: Reappearance after the booster was observed for most primary-vaccination clones (96% CD4, roughly 90% CD8). Compared with primary, the secondary response was weaker and peaked at day 5, not 15. The presence of abundant clonotypes contaminating from the bulk population was possible in FACS-sorted repertoires.

Using its own MiXCR run on the 5' RACE reads, TCRdb lists one record per CDR3 protein. This sample has 500,000 to 650,000 distinct CDR3 sequences, with about a sixth found just once. This clonotype occurred a few times. The antigen is undetermined. This chain uses TRBV5-1 with TRBJ2-1; D is possibly TRBD1 (6 bases). The sample was PBMCs, taken 4 to 6 days after the first yellow fever vaccination. The TCR originated in a man younger than 30 who received the YFV17D yellow fever vaccine. CDR3 nucleotides: TGCGCCAGCAGCATTTCCGGGACATCGTATGGGGTGCAGTTCTTC. Translated: CASSISGTSYGVQFF.